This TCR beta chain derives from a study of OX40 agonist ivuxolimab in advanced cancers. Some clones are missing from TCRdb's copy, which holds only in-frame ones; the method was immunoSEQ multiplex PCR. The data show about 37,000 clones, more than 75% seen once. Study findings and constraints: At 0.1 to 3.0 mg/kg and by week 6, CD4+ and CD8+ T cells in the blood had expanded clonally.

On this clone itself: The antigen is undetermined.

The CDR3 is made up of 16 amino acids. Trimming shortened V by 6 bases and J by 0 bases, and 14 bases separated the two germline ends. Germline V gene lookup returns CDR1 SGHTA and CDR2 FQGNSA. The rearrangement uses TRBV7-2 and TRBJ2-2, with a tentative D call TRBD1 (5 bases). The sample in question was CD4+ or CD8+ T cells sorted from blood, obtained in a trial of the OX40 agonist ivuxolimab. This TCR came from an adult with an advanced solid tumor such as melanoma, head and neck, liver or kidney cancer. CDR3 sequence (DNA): TGTGCCAGCAGTGAAGACAGCCCCGCGAACACCGGGGAGCTGTTTTTT. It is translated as CASSEDSPANTGELFF. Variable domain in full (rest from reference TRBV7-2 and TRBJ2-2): GAGVSQSPSNKVTEKGKDVELRCDPISGHTALYWYRQSLGQGLEFLIYFQGNSAPDKSGLPSDRFSAERTGGSVSTLTIQRTQQEDSAVYLCASSEDSPANTGELFFGEGSRLTVL.